Here is one T cell receptor beta chain with its context. The CDR3 contains 13 residues. V was cut by 2 bases and J by 5 bases, with 9 bases left in between. Germline V gene sequence: CDR1 MRHNA, CDR2 SNTAGT. These data belong to a study of blood T cell repertoires in COVID-19. Across the study: Spain, Italy and the United States supplied samples that represented acute and convalescent COVID-19.

In the original workflow: Reference gene primer amplification in the assay estimated nucleated cell counts. Sequencing used immunoSEQ multiplex PCR; TCRdb keeps in-frame clones, though not all of them. The V and J calls and clone size were taken over from that table, and D and trimming were inferred from the DNA. The sample records 250,000 to 350,000 clones, around 89% being singletons. This receptor was identified in a man between 25 and 39 years old with acute or convalescent COVID-19. The chain is built from TRBV6-4 and TRBJ2-5; no clear D gene. Sequenced sample: peripheral blood. The CDR3 DNA is TGTGCCAGCAGTGACCAGGTCAGGGAGACCCAGTACTTC. Translation: CASSDQVRETQYF.